One sample yielded the 10 T cell receptor beta chains listed below, sequenced in a study of neurological immune-mediated disorders. TCRdb processed the 5' RACE reads anew with MiXCR; each CDR3 protein has one entry. This sample has approximately 58,000 distinct CDR3 sequences, with about 10% found just once. The sequenced material came from PBMCs. The source is a man in his sixties in good health.

In its sample, this clonotype was seen many times. The chain combines TRBV5-6 with TRBJ2-3; tentatively, D is TRBD1 or TRBD2 (5 bases each). The germline V and J ends were trimmed by 3 bases and 4 bases, with 6 bases remaining between them. CDR1 is SGHDT and CDR2 is YYEEEE in the germline V gene. The length of the CDR3 is 12 residues. The CDR3 protein is CASSWGSDTQYF. CDR3 nucleotide sequence: TGTGCCAGCAGCTGGGGGTCAGATACGCAGTATTTT.

At least ten counts were recorded for this clonotype. V gene TRBV20-1 combines with J gene TRBJ2-5; TRBD2 aligns across 11 bases. The germline V gene has CDR1 DFQATT and CDR2 SNEGSKA (reference sequence). V shed 3 bases and J 1 base; nucleotides not matched to a gene: 7. This CDR3 comprises 16 residues. The CDR3 sequence is CSASPLLAGAQETQYF. In nucleotides, the CDR3 is TGCAGTGCTAGCCCCCTACTAGCGGGGGCCCAAGAGACCCAGTACTTC.

Ten or more counts support this clonotype. The chain couples TRBV6-6 to TRBJ2-7; D is perhaps TRBD1 (6 bases). V dropped 0 bases and J dropped 0 bases, with 24 bases sitting between them. The CDR3 has 20 amino acids. The germline V gene has CDR1 MNHNY and CDR2 SVGAGI (reference sequence). DNA for the CDR3: TGTGCCAGCAGTTACTCTGCCCCGGACAGCCACTTAACACTCTCCTACGAGCAGTACTTC. Its translation: CASSYSAPDSHLTLSYEQYF.

This clonotype was picked up many times. The chain has TRBV28 and TRBJ1-5; no definite D call. Germline values: CDR1 MDHEN, CDR2 SYDVKM. CDR3 length: 13 residues. The germline V and J ends were trimmed by 7 bases and 5 bases, with 12 bases remaining between them. CDR3 amino acids: CASTTPSDQPQHF. The CDR3, as DNA: TGTGCCAGCACTACCCCGTCGGATCAGCCCCAGCATTTT.

The table lists this clonotype with many counts. The CDR3 does not end in the conserved phenylalanine or tryptophan, so this is likely a read error. It is unclear where the CDR3 begins or ends on the DNA, so no DNA is shown, and the CDR3 is as TCRdb lists it. The V gene is TRBV5-5, the J gene TRBJ1-1; the tabulated D call, TRBD1, remains unverified against the DNA. The CDR3 comprises 9 residues, both ends counted. Looked up from germline, CDR1 is SGHKS and CDR2 is YYEKEE (reference sequence). CDR3 in amino acids: CASSAGTQG.

As regards this clonotype: One junction end does not reproduce the germline sequence, and a read error may be involved. The chain employs TRBV4-3 and TRBJ1-5; possibly TRBD1 for D (5 bases). This CDR3 contains 15 residues. CDR1 is LGHNA and CDR2 is YSLEER in the germline V gene. The CDR3 sequence: CASSQDLGGNQSQHF. CDR3 bases: TGCGCCAGCAGCCAAGACTTGGGGGGGAATCAGTCCCAGCATTTT.

This clonotype was detected ten times or more. The chain carries TRBV6-6 and TRBJ1-5; D is uncertain. The V gene's germline CDR1 is MNHNY and CDR2 SVGAGI (reference sequence). This CDR3 has 16 amino acids. With 6 bases removed from V and 4 bases from J, the gap between germline ends came to 19 bases. The CDR3 loop reads CASSLGPGGGNQPQHF. CDR3 in DNA: TGTGCCAGCAGCCTCGGACCGGGAGGAGGTAATCAGCCCCAGCATTTT.

This clonotype was found many times. Here the CDR3 reads CASSLLMAGSGANVLTF. The CDR3 DNA is TGTGCCAGCAGTTTGCTCATGGCGGGCTCTGGGGCCAACGTCCTGACTTTC. The chain employs TRBV12-3 or TRBV12-4 and TRBJ2-6, with D possibly being TRBD2 (5 bases). Trimming shortened V by 3 bases and J by 0 bases, and 12 bases separated the two germline ends. This CDR3 is built from 17 residues.

The table lists this clonotype with many counts. The rearrangement links TRBV6-5 to TRBJ2-1; D not certain. This CDR3 has 13 residues. The V end was cut by 4 bases, the J end by 9 bases, with 13 bases between. Germline loops: CDR1 MNHEY, CDR2 SVGAGI. CDR3 sequence: CASSLTPRFEQFF. CDR3 DNA: TGTGCCAGCAGTTTGACTCCACGGTTTGAGCAGTTCTTC.

This clonotype showed up many times. The V call is TRBV27, the J call TRBJ2-3; TRBD2 agrees at 7 bases. Unmatched junction bases numbered 12, after V lost 8 bases and J lost 7 bases. This CDR3 region has 14 residues. The V gene's germline CDR1 is MNHEY and CDR2 SMNVEV (reference sequence). The CDR3 is CASGRGRPTYTQYF. CDR3 DNA sequence: TGTGCCAGCGGGCGGGGGAGACCTACGTATACGCAGTATTTT.